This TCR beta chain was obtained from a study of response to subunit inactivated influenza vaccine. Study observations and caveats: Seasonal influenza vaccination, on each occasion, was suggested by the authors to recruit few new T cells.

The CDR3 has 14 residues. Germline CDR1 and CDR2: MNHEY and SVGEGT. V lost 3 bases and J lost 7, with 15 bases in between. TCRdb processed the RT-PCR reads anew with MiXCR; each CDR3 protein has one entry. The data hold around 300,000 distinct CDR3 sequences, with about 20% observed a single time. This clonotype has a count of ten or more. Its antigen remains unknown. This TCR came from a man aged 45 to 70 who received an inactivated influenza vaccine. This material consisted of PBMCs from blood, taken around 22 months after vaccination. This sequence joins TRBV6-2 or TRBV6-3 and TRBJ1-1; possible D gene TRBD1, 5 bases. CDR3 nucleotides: TGTGCCAGCAGTTATTGGGGGGGACTAAGTGAAGCTTTCTTT. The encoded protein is CASSYWGGLSEAFF.